These T cell receptor beta chains were read from a single sample in a study of blood T cell repertoires in COVID-19. The repertoire was sequenced with immunoSEQ multiplex PCR; TCRdb's copy has only in-frame clones and lacks some. This sample has around 270,000 clones; approximately 90% occur once, and the top ten carry roughly 0.8%. The sample taken for sequencing was peripheral blood. All receptors derive from a man in his thirties or forties with acute or convalescent COVID-19. Both conserved end residues are part of each CDR3. The order of the fields is clone size, J gene, V gene, D gene, CDR3 protein, CDR3 DNA. The D gene is left open where the match is weak. Size is stated for part of the rows, as once, few or many counts, or as a class when the clone is expanded.

abundance: many
j_gene: TRBJ1-2
v_gene: TRBV25-1
d_gene: NA
CDR3aa: CASSDEGGDYRYTF
CDR3nt: TGTGCCAGCAGTGACGAGGGAGGGGATTATCGCTACACCTTC

abundance: NA
j_gene: TRBJ2-7
v_gene: TRBV7-9
d_gene: TRBD2
CDR3aa: CASSLKGASGEQYF
CDR3nt: TGTGCCAGCAGCTTAAAAGGGGCTAGCGGCGAGCAGTACTTC

abundance: once
j_gene: TRBJ2-1
v_gene: TRBV11-3
d_gene: NA
CDR3aa: CASSGGFGGAYNEQFF
CDR3nt: TGTGCCAGCAGCGGCGGGTTTGGAGGGGCCTACAATGAGCAGTTCTTC

abundance: once
j_gene: TRBJ2-1
v_gene: TRBV7-9
d_gene: NA
CDR3aa: CASSLGRYNEQFF
CDR3nt: TGTGCCAGCAGCTTAGGGCGGTACAATGAGCAGTTCTTC

abundance: NA
j_gene: TRBJ2-4
v_gene: TRBV4-1
d_gene: NA
CDR3aa: CASSQDRGTADLAKNIQYF
CDR3nt: TGCGCCAGCAGCCAAGATAGGGGGACGGCCGATCTAGCCAAAAACATTCAGTACTTC

abundance: once
j_gene: TRBJ1-1
v_gene: TRBV5-1
d_gene: NA
CDR3aa: CASSLTSTVLNTEAFF
CDR3nt: TGCGCCAGCAGCTTAACATCGACAGTACTGAACACTGAAGCTTTCTTT

abundance: NA
j_gene: TRBJ1-2
v_gene: TRBV30
d_gene: NA
CDR3aa: CAWRGANYGYTF
CDR3nt: TGTGCCTGGAGGGGGGCAAACTATGGCTACACCTTC

abundance: NA
j_gene: TRBJ1-1
v_gene: TRBV15
d_gene: NA
CDR3aa: CATSTEQVMNTEAFF
CDR3nt: TGTGCCACCAGCACAGAACAGGTTATGAACACTGAAGCTTTCTTT

abundance: NA
j_gene: TRBJ1-4
v_gene: TRBV6-6
d_gene: NA
CDR3aa: CASSYPNEKLFF
CDR3nt: TGTGCCAGCAGTTACCCGAATGAAAAACTGTTTTTT

abundance: NA
j_gene: TRBJ2-3
v_gene: TRBV28
d_gene: TRBD2
CDR3aa: CASRFGGYTDTQYF
CDR3nt: TGTGCCAGCAGGTTCGGGGGGTACACAGATACGCAGTATTTT

abundance: few
j_gene: TRBJ2-3
v_gene: TRBV9
d_gene: TRBD2
CDR3aa: CASTPLAGGRDTQYF
CDR3nt: TGTGCCAGCACCCCTCTAGCGGGAGGCAGAGATACGCAGTATTTT

abundance: NA
j_gene: TRBJ1-5
v_gene: TRBV5-6
d_gene: NA
CDR3aa: CASSFLYSNQPQHF
CDR3nt: TGTGCCAGCAGCTTCCTCTATAGCAATCAGCCCCAGCATTTT

abundance: NA
j_gene: TRBJ2-5
v_gene: TRBV6-5
d_gene: NA
CDR3aa: CASSNAGLAETQYF
CDR3nt: TGTGCCAGCAGCAACGCGGGCCTAGCAGAGACCCAGTACTTC

abundance: NA
j_gene: TRBJ2-7
v_gene: TRBV27
d_gene: TRBD1
CDR3aa: CASSMGQGGYEQYF
CDR3nt: TGTGCCAGCAGTATGGGACAGGGAGGGTACGAGCAGTACTTC

abundance: NA
j_gene: TRBJ2-3
v_gene: TRBV3-1/TRBV3-2
d_gene: NA
CDR3aa: CASSQDGGGSTVDTQYF
CDR3nt: TGTGCCAGCAGCCAAGATGGTGGCGGCAGCACTGTGGATACGCAGTATTTT

abundance: NA
j_gene: TRBJ1-2
v_gene: TRBV2
d_gene: NA
CDR3aa: CASSAVLEIYGYTF
CDR3nt: TGTGCCAGCAGCGCGGTACTGGAGATATATGGCTACACCTTC

abundance: NA
j_gene: TRBJ2-5
v_gene: TRBV5-1
d_gene: TRBD1
CDR3aa: CASSPDRVETQYF
CDR3nt: TGCGCCAGCAGCCCGGACAGGGTGGAGACCCAGTACTTC

abundance: NA
j_gene: TRBJ2-7
v_gene: TRBV10-1
d_gene: TRBD1
CDR3aa: CASPLRRDRVYEQYF
CDR3nt: TGCGCCAGCCCCTTAAGGCGGGACAGGGTCTACGAGCAGTACTTC

abundance: NA
j_gene: TRBJ1-1
v_gene: TRBV19
d_gene: NA
CDR3aa: CASSPSPYPEAFF
CDR3nt: TGTGCCAGTAGCCCGAGCCCGTATCCTGAAGCTTTCTTT

abundance: NA
j_gene: TRBJ2-3
v_gene: TRBV7-7
d_gene: TRBD2
CDR3aa: CASSILAGVGDTQYF
CDR3nt: TGTGCTAGCAGCATATTAGCGGGAGTCGGAGATACGCAGTATTTT

abundance: few
j_gene: TRBJ2-5
v_gene: TRBV27
d_gene: NA
CDR3aa: CASSFSGETQYF
CDR3nt: TGTGCCAGCAGTTTTTCGGGAGAGACCCAGTACTTC

abundance: NA
j_gene: TRBJ1-1
v_gene: TRBV5-6
d_gene: NA
CDR3aa: CASQWGVSTEAFF
CDR3nt: TGTGCCAGTCAATGGGGGGTTAGCACTGAAGCTTTCTTT

abundance: NA
j_gene: TRBJ1-1
v_gene: TRBV19
d_gene: NA
CDR3aa: CASTGKGTEAFF
CDR3nt: TGTGCCAGTACAGGGAAAGGCACTGAAGCTTTCTTT

abundance: NA
j_gene: TRBJ1-1
v_gene: TRBV6-5
d_gene: NA
CDR3aa: CASRLSGTSNTEAFF
CDR3nt: TGTGCCAGCAGGCTCTCCGGGACTTCCAACACTGAAGCTTTCTTT

abundance: NA
j_gene: TRBJ2-1
v_gene: TRBV6-5
d_gene: NA
CDR3aa: CASGRSYNEQFF
CDR3nt: TGTGCCAGCGGGAGGTCGTACAATGAGCAGTTCTTC

abundance: NA
j_gene: TRBJ2-3
v_gene: TRBV7-9
d_gene: TRBD1
CDR3aa: CASSDDRGSTDTQYF
CDR3nt: TGTGCCAGCAGCGACGACAGGGGCAGCACAGATACGCAGTATTTT

abundance: NA
j_gene: TRBJ2-5
v_gene: TRBV6-5
d_gene: TRBD1
CDR3aa: CASKTGEETQYF
CDR3nt: TGTGCCAGTAAGACAGGGGAAGAGACCCAGTACTTC

abundance: once
j_gene: TRBJ2-7
v_gene: TRBV30
d_gene: TRBD2
CDR3aa: CAWSLAGGSHEQYF
CDR3nt: TGTGCCTGGAGTCTAGCGGGAGGATCCCACGAGCAGTACTTC

abundance: once
j_gene: TRBJ2-3
v_gene: TRBV11-1
d_gene: NA
CDR3aa: CASSLDWTTDTQYF
CDR3nt: TGTGCCAGCAGCTTAGATTGGACAACAGATACGCAGTATTTT

abundance: NA
j_gene: TRBJ2-1
v_gene: TRBV6-6
d_gene: TRBD1
CDR3aa: CASSYISGTDYNEQFF
CDR3nt: TGTGCCAGCAGTTACATCTCCGGGACAGACTACAATGAGCAGTTCTTC

abundance: NA
j_gene: TRBJ2-2
v_gene: TRBV14
d_gene: TRBD2
CDR3aa: CASSALRTSGTGELFF
CDR3nt: TGTGCCAGCAGCGCACTGAGGACTAGCGGGACCGGGGAGCTGTTTTTT

abundance: NA
j_gene: TRBJ1-2
v_gene: TRBV2
d_gene: TRBD1
CDR3aa: CAASRQGVGYGYTF
CDR3nt: TGTGCCGCCTCTAGACAGGGGGTCGGCTATGGCTACACCTTC